The 18 T cell receptor beta chains in this list originate from one sample, sequenced in a study of blood T cell repertoires in COVID-19. The table came from immunoSEQ multiplex PCR; TCRdb's copy has only in-frame clones and leaves some out. This table has roughly 11,000 clones, 88% appearing once. Sequencing was done on a sample of peripheral blood. The receptors stem from a human donor in a cohort sampled during active COVID-19.

The chain links TRBV5-1 to TRBJ1-5; D is undetermined. The germline V gene has CDR1 SGHRS and CDR2 YFSETQ. There are 14 residues in the CDR3. Trimming took off 3 bases at V and 4 bases at J, with 11 bases between the two ends. CDR3 DNA sequence: TGCGCCAGCAGCTCTGGGGAGCCAAATCAGCCCCAGCATTTT. Translation gives CASSSGEPNQPQHF.

The chain combines TRBV5-5 with TRBJ1-4, with D perhaps TRBD1 (6 bases). The CDR3 totals 15 residues. Trimming pared 4 bases from V and 4 bases from J, leaving 14 bases between. CDR1 and CDR2 (germline): SGHKS, YYEKEE (reference sequence). CDR3 residues: CASSPQQGFNEKLFF. As DNA, the CDR3 is TGTGCCAGCAGCCCTCAACAGGGTTTTAATGAAAAACTGTTTTTT.

The chain carries TRBV24-1 and TRBJ2-1, with 7 bases matching TRBD1. The V segment lost 4 bases and the J segment 5 bases; nucleotides outside the gene matches: 10. The length of the CDR3 is 16 residues. Germline loops: CDR1 KGHDR, CDR2 SFDVKD. The DNA of the CDR3 is TGTGCCACCAGTGACCCGACAGGGTTATTTCACAATGAGCAGTTCTTC. Protein sequence: CATSDPTGLFHNEQFF.

This clone was seen a single time. The CDR3, as DNA: TGTGCCAGCAGCATACGGACAGGGGCGGAGACCCAGTACTTC. This codes for CASSIRTGAETQYF. The J gene is TRBJ2-5, the V gene TRBV21-1; the D call TRBD1 from the table was never checked on the DNA. TRBV21-1 has pseudogene status. The CDR3 is 14 amino acids.

J is TRBJ1-2 and V is TRBV5-8, with D unresolved. Germline CDR1 and CDR2: SGHTS and YDEGEE. Trimming pared 1 base from V and 0 bases from J, leaving 7 bases between. The CDR3 length is 14 residues. The chain's CDR3 is CASSLSQTNYGYTF. Here the CDR3 DNA reads TGTGCCAGCAGCTTGTCCCAGACTAACTATGGCTACACCTTC.

The chain recombines TRBV18 with TRBJ1-5; D call uncertain. Trimming cost V 5 bases and J 5 bases, with 10 bases left between them. Germline V gene sequence: CDR1 KGHSH, CDR2 LQKENI. This CDR3 is built from 13 residues. CDR3: CASSEVGDQPQHF. The CDR3 region has the DNA TGTGCCAGCTCAGAGGTGGGTGATCAGCCCCAGCATTTT.

The chain recombines TRBV28 with TRBJ1-2; D call uncertain. CDR1 and CDR2 (germline): MDHEN, SYDVKM. V was pared by 7 bases and J by 8 bases, with 14 bases between. The CDR3 is 12 residues long. CDR3 DNA sequence: TGTGCCAGCAAAGCAGGTTCGGGGGGCTACACCTTC. Translation gives CASKAGSGGYTF.

In nucleotides, the CDR3 is TGTGCCAGCAGGACCCTTCGGGGTTACGAGCAGTACTTC. This gives the protein CASRTLRGYEQYF. The chain links TRBV6-5 to TRBJ2-7, with D possibly being TRBD2 (5 bases). Germline V gene data show CDR1 as MNHEY and CDR2 as SVGAGI. Deletions cut 6 bases from V and 4 bases from J, with 13 bases between. The CDR3 runs 13 residues.

The chain links TRBV2 to TRBJ2-7; D call uncertain. Germline CDR1 and CDR2: SNHLY and FYNNEI. CDR3 length equals 12 residues. Trimming took 6 bases from V and 1 from J, leaving 7 bases between them. This CDR3 reads CASRQISYEQYF. DNA for the CDR3: TGTGCCAGCAGACAGATTTCCTACGAGCAGTACTTC.

The CDR3 DNA is TGTGCCAGCACCCGTAACACTGAAGCTTTCTTT. As protein: CASTRNTEAFF. The V gene is TRBV7-9, the J gene TRBJ1-1; no reliable D call. V was clipped by 7 bases and J by 2 bases, with 5 bases between them. The CDR3 consists of 11 residues. Germline V gene sequence: CDR1 SEHNR, CDR2 FQNEAQ (reference sequence).

The chain joins TRBV5-1 to TRBJ1-6; D is uncertain. From germline, CDR1 is SGHRS and CDR2 YFSETQ. This CDR3 has 15 residues. Trimming shortened V by 4 bases and J by 12 bases, and 20 bases separated the two germline ends. The CDR3 is CASSPGRGPLVPLHF. The CDR3 nucleotides read TGCGCCAGCAGCCCCGGCCGAGGTCCACTGGTACCCCTCCACTTT.

The chain has TRBV12-3 or TRBV12-4 and TRBJ2-4; 8 nucleotides align to TRBD1. The V segment lost 5 bases and the J segment 9 bases; nucleotides outside the gene matches: 6. CDR3 length: 13 amino acids. CDR3 coding DNA: TGTGCCAGCAGTACCTCCAGGGGGCCCATTCAGTACTTC. Translation gives CASSTSRGPIQYF.

The chain carries TRBV6-4 and TRBJ2-2; D is possibly TRBD1 (5 bases). The CDR3 runs to 14 residues. V lost 2 bases and J lost 4, with 8 bases in between. Germline V gene lookup returns CDR1 MRHNA and CDR2 SNTAGT. This chain's CDR3 is CASSDRGSTGELFF. In DNA form, the CDR3 reads TGTGCCAGCAGTGACAGGGGAAGCACCGGGGAGCTGTTTTTT.

The gene calls are TRBV7-6 and TRBJ2-7; 9 nucleotides agree with TRBD2. J was trimmed by 0 bases and V by 0 bases; bases with no gene match: 3. This CDR3 comprises 16 residues. CDR1 and CDR2 from the germline V gene are SGHVS and FNYEAQ. In DNA, the CDR3 is TGTGCCAGCAGCTTAGCCCAAGCGGGGGGCTCCTACGAGCAGTACTTC. Encoded protein: CASSLAQAGGSYEQYF.

This chain connects TRBV28 to TRBJ2-1; a possible D gene is TRBD2 (6 bases). CDR3 size: 14 residues. The V gene lost 5 bases and the J gene lost 10 bases, with 18 bases spanning the gap. Germline V gene lookup returns CDR1 MDHEN and CDR2 SYDVKM. The CDR3 spells CASSTPGLRKEQFF. In nucleotides, the CDR3 is TGTGCCAGCAGTACGCCGGGACTTCGGAAGGAGCAGTTCTTC.

The count of this clone is one. The chain has TRBV7-2 and TRBJ1-1, with TRBD1 identical over 9 bases. Germline V CDR1 and CDR2: SGHTA, FQGNSA. V was clipped by 5 bases and J by 7 bases; unmatched bases: 14. The CDR3 consists of 16 residues. Written as DNA, the CDR3 is TGTGCCAGCAGCAGGCTGTTGGGACAGGGAGGAAATGAAGCTTTCTTT. Translation gives CASSRLLGQGGNEAFF.

V is TRBV6-5 and J is TRBJ2-5; TRBD1 matches at 8 bases. The CDR3 contains 15 residues. With V trimmed by 2 bases and J by 5 bases, 7 bases remained unmatched. Germline V gives CDR1 MNHEY, CDR2 SVGAGI. CDR3 amino acids: CASSYTTGVRETQYF. CDR3 in DNA: TGTGCCAGCAGTTACACGACAGGGGTCCGGGAGACCCAGTACTTC.

The chain combines TRBV7-9 with TRBJ1-6; D is uncertain. Germline V CDR1 and CDR2: SEHNR, FQNEAQ (reference sequence). This CDR3 has 14 residues. V dropped 2 bases and J dropped 6 bases, with 8 bases sitting between them. CDR3 sequence reads: CASSLTLRNSPLHF. The CDR3 DNA follows: TGTGCCAGCAGCTTAACCCTACGTAATTCACCCCTCCACTTT.